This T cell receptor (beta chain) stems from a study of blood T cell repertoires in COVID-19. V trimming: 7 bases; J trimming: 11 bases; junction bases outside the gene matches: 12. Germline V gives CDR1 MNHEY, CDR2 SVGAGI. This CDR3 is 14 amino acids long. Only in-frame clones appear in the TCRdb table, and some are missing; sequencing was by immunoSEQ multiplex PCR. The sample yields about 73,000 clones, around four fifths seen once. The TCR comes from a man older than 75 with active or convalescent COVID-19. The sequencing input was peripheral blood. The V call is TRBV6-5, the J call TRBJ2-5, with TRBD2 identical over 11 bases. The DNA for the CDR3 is TGTGCCAGCACCACGGCGACTAGCGGGAATCGTCAGTACTTC. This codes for CASTTATSGNRQYF.